This passage covers 18 T cell receptor beta chains from one sample sequenced in a study of regulatory T cells in long-lasting Graves disease. According to the study, TCR beta libraries were built with iRepertoire HTBI primers and CDR3-region Arm-PCR. TCRdb analysed the multiplex PCR reads with MiXCR anew, one entry per CDR3 protein. The repertoire holds approximately 310,000 distinct CDR3 sequences, over 15% seen once, with around 37% in the top ten. Time point noted: newly diagnosed GD, antithyroid drugs for less than 3 months. TCR sequences were obtained from RNA taken from PBMCs. The material sequenced was peripheral blood mononuclear cells (PBMCs), taken at new diagnosis, from a patient treated with antithyroid drugs. The receptor source for this set is a female donor with Graves disease.

The CDR3 sequence: CASSSDGWPYNEQFF. The CDR3 coding sequence is TGTGCCAGCAGTTCGGACGGATGGCCCTACAATGAGCAGTTCTTC. This chain joins TRBV2 and TRBJ2-1; no definite D call. This CDR3 has 15 residues. V gave up 5 bases and J gave up 2 bases, with 13 bases separating them. CDR1 is SNHLY and CDR2 is FYNNEI in the germline V gene.

This clonotype was picked up many times. The chain has TRBV13 and TRBJ2-5; D perhaps matches TRBD1 (5 bases). The CDR3 has 13 residues. CDR1 PRHDT and CDR2 FYEKMQ come from the germline V gene (reference sequence). The V gene lost 5 bases and the J gene lost 0 bases, with 7 bases spanning the gap. The CDR3 nucleotides are TGTGCCAGCAGCCCGACAGACCAAGAGACCCAGTACTTC. Translation gives CASSPTDQETQYF.

This clonotype came up many times. J is TRBJ2-1 and V is TRBV27; D possibly matches TRBD1 or TRBD2 (5 bases each). Trimming took off 0 bases at V and 3 bases at J, with 12 bases between the two ends. Germline assignment: CDR1 MNHEY and CDR2 SMNVEV (reference sequence). This CDR3 is built from 16 residues. The CDR3 protein is CASSLSRDAHYNEQFF. The CDR3 nucleotides read TGTGCCAGCAGTTTATCCAGGGACGCCCACTACAATGAGCAGTTCTTC.

The chain's CDR3 is CATGLAGGLSSYNEQFF. CDR3 sequence (DNA): TGTGCCACCGGACTAGCGGGAGGACTGAGCTCCTACAATGAGCAGTTCTTC. This chain uses TRBV6-2 or TRBV6-3 with TRBJ2-1; TRBD2 matches 14 bases. The CDR3 is made up of 17 amino acids. V trimming: 10 bases; J trimming: 0 bases; junction bases outside the gene matches: 8. Germline V CDR1 and CDR2: MNHEY, SVGEGT.

This clonotype was seen repeatedly, ten times or more. The rearrangement uses TRBV20-1 and TRBJ2-3; 8 positions match TRBD1. The CDR3 is made up of 13 amino acids. From germline, CDR1 is DFQATT and CDR2 SNEGSKA (reference sequence). The ends lost 5 bases at V and 1 base at J; junction bases unmatched: 2. CDR3 DNA: TGCAGTGCTGACAGGGGTCGCACAGATACGCAGTATTTT. This sequence encodes CSADRGRTDTQYF.

This clonotype was found many times. J is TRBJ1-3 and V is TRBV11-2; no clear D. Germline V gives CDR1 SGHAT, CDR2 FQNNGV. Between the trimmed V and J ends, which lost 5 bases and 4 bases, there was a span of 9 bases. The CDR3 runs to 13 residues. CDR3 in DNA: TGTGCCAGCAGCCGTACTCAGGGAAACACCATATATTTT. Residues: CASSRTQGNTIYF.

As to this clonotype: This sequence is one base from a far larger clone and is likely a read error. The V and J genes are TRBV2 and TRBJ2-2, with 7 bases aligning to TRBD1. The CDR3 runs to 17 residues. Germline CDR1 reads SNHLY; CDR2 reads FYNNEI. J lost 2 bases, V lost 3 bases, and 9 bases had no gene match. The DNA of the CDR3 is TGTGCCAGCAGTGACCGTACTGACAGGGTAAACACCGGGGAGCTGTTTTTT. It encodes CASSDRTDRVNTGELFF.

This clonotype was detected only a few times. The chain carries TRBV19 and TRBJ1-5; a weak D match, TRBD1 (6 bases). Germline assignment: CDR1 LNHDA and CDR2 SQIVND (reference sequence). Trimming shortened V by 6 bases and J by 1 base, and 16 bases separated the two germline ends. The length of the CDR3 is 16 residues. CDR3: CASRGDMRESNQPQHF. The DNA of the CDR3 is TGTGCCAGTAGGGGGGACATGAGAGAAAGCAATCAGCCCCAGCATTTT.

The table lists this clonotype with many counts. The J gene is TRBJ1-2, the V gene TRBV28; D is ambiguous. Germline V gene sequence: CDR1 MDHEN, CDR2 SYDVKM. The CDR3 length is 19 residues. Trimming took off 8 bases at V and 4 bases at J, with 32 bases between the two ends. The CDR3 is CASGPPARTLRDFSYGYTF. The CDR3 coding sequence is TGTGCCAGCGGACCGCCAGCCCGGACTCTTCGGGATTTTTCCTATGGCTACACCTTC.

The V gene is TRBV7-9, the J gene TRBJ2-3; D is undetermined. This CDR3 has 16 residues. Per the germline V gene, CDR1 is SEHNR and CDR2 is FQNEAQ (reference sequence). Trimming cost V 2 bases and J 6 bases, with 18 bases left between them. The CDR3 reads CASSLMKSSRLDTQYF. CDR3 coding DNA: TGTGCCAGCAGCTTAATGAAATCTTCCCGGTTGGATACGCAGTATTTT. Based on the CDR3 plus reference TRBV7-9 and TRBJ2-3, the full variable domain is DTGVSQNPRHKITKRGQNVTFRCDPISEHNRLYWYRQTLGQGPEFLTYFQNEAQLEKSRLLSDRFSAERPKGSFSTLEIQRTEQGDSAMYLCASSLMKSSRLDTQYFGPGTRLTVL.

The chain links TRBV2 to TRBJ2-2; 16 bases line up with TRBD2. The CDR3 loop spans 21 amino acids. The junction had 15 bases not matched to a gene; V was cut back by 2 bases and J by 6 bases. The V gene's germline CDR1 is SNHLY and CDR2 FYNNEI. The CDR3 reads CASSEPPGLAGGPGAAGELFF. DNA of the CDR3: TGTGCCAGCAGTGAACCCCCGGGACTAGCGGGAGGGCCCGGAGCAGCCGGGGAGCTGTTTTTT.

In this sample, this clonotype turned up many times. CDR3 loop: CATQGGVNTEAFF. The CDR3 DNA reads as TGTGCCACCCAAGGGGGGGTGAACACTGAAGCTTTCTTT. The chain uses TRBV25-1 and TRBJ1-1; D might be TRBD1 (6 bases). Per germline, CDR1 MGHDK and CDR2 SYGVNS. The CDR3 consists of 13 residues. With 10 bases removed from V and 0 bases from J, the gap between germline ends came to 12 bases.

Many counts were recorded for this clonotype. The V and J genes are TRBV2 and TRBJ1-5; D perhaps matches TRBD1 (6 bases). V gave up 7 bases and J gave up 2 bases, with 15 bases separating them. This CDR3 spans 15 amino acids. The germline V gene has CDR1 SNHLY and CDR2 FYNNEI. The CDR3 spells CASTVQGVGNQPQHF. For the CDR3, the DNA is TGTGCCAGCACTGTACAGGGAGTGGGCAATCAGCCCCAGCATTTT.

The chain's CDR3 is CASSLAVGTGPYEQYF. The CDR3 region has the DNA TGTGCCAGCAGTTTAGCGGTAGGGACAGGGCCCTACGAGCAGTACTTC. This chain joins TRBV12-3 or TRBV12-4 and TRBJ2-3; TRBD1 matches 9 bases. TRBJ2-7 matches the DNA end more closely, so the J call is doubtful. CDR3 length equals 16 residues.

At least ten counts were recorded for this clonotype. The genes are TRBV12-3 or TRBV12-4 and TRBJ1-5; D ambiguous. The CDR3 is 12 residues long. Trimming left V 6 bases short and J 4 bases short, with 7 bases between. The CDR3 spells CASSLLNQPQHF. CDR3 bases: TGTGCCAGCAGCCTATTAAATCAGCCCCAGCATTTT.

This clonotype was observed a few times. CDR3 amino acids: CASSRWDVTYEQYF. The CDR3 nucleotides read TGTGCCAGCAGCCGCTGGGACGTAACCTACGAGCAGTACTTC. This sequence joins TRBV3-1 and TRBJ2-7; D is perhaps TRBD1 or TRBD2 (5 bases each). This CDR3 spans 14 amino acids. CDR1 and CDR2 from the germline V gene are LGHDT and YNNKEL (reference sequence). V shed 4 bases and J shed 2 bases, with 12 bases lying between them.

The sample holds many counts of this clonotype. The V gene is TRBV12-5, the J gene TRBJ2-3; possibly TRBD1 or TRBD2 for D (5 bases each). Trimming left V 6 bases short and J 9 bases short, with 16 bases between. Germline V gives CDR1 LGHNT, CDR2 FRNRAP. The CDR3 sequence is 13 residues long. For the CDR3, the DNA is TGTGCTAGTGGACGGGAAGGGGCATCGACGCAGTATTTT. Amino acids: CASGREGASTQYF.

This clonotype occurred many times. The V gene is TRBV12-3 or TRBV12-4, the J gene TRBJ1-1; tentatively, D is TRBD1 (6 bases). The V end lost 4 bases, the J end lost 3 bases, and 15 bases lay between the germline ends. The length of the CDR3 is 15 residues. CDR3 amino acids: CASSSQWGAYTEAFF. CDR3 bases: TGTGCCAGCAGTTCCCAATGGGGGGCGTACACTGAAGCTTTCTTT.